The 11 T cell receptor beta chains reported below all come from one sample, sequenced in a study of control samples from healthy donors and cancer patients. Assay used: immunoSEQ multiplex PCR; TCRdb lists only in-frame clones, some missing. Seen here are roughly 200,000 clones, around 93% observed once, and the top ten hold about 2%. Material for sequencing was blood. These receptors originate from a man in his thirties or forties in good health.

The chain uses TRBV4-1 and TRBJ2-7; 11 nucleotides agree with TRBD2. The V segment lost 4 bases and the J segment 1 base; nucleotides outside the gene matches: 6. This CDR3 is 16 amino acids long. Germline CDR1 and CDR2: MGHRA and YSYEKL. The CDR3 loop reads CASSRSLAGDSYEQYF. In DNA form, the CDR3 reads TGCGCCAGCAGCCGATCACTAGCGGGGGATTCCTACGAGCAGTACTTC.

The chain carries TRBV14 and TRBJ2-2; D remains ambiguous. The CDR3 is made up of 16 amino acids. Germline V gene lookup returns CDR1 SGHDN and CDR2 FVKESK. Trimming took off 3 bases at V and 1 base at J, with 12 bases between the two ends. CDR3 coding DNA: TGTGCCAGCAGCCAGGTGGGCAGTGGGAACACCGGGGAGCTGTTTTTT. Protein sequence: CASSQVGSGNTGELFF.

For this clone: Other DNA sequences in the sample encode the same CDR3. This chain connects TRBV3-1 (or the pseudogene TRBV3-2) to TRBJ1-2; D not certain. Germline CDR1 reads LGHDT; CDR2 reads YNNKEL (reference sequence). Deletions cut 2 bases from V and 2 bases from J, with 3 bases between. The CDR3 has 12 amino acids. The chain's CDR3 is CASSQSNYGYTF. The DNA for the CDR3 is TGTGCCAGCAGCCAATCGAACTATGGCTACACCTTC.

There are a few counts of this clone. This rearrangement joins TRBV5-1 to TRBJ2-5, with 7 positions matching TRBD1. The V and J ends lost 3 bases and 4 bases, in that order; junction bases with no gene match: 6. Germline values: CDR1 SGHRS, CDR2 YFSETQ. The CDR3 length is 14 residues. CDR3 region: CASSSGQVVETQYF. CDR3 bases: TGCGCCAGCAGCTCAGGACAGGTGGTAGAGACCCAGTACTTC.

With regard to this clone: The germline gene is not matched at one end of the junction; a read error may be the cause. The chain has TRBV2 and TRBJ1-1, with unresolved D. Germline V gene sequence: CDR1 SNHLY, CDR2 FYNNEI. The CDR3 covers 14 residues. This CDR3 is CVSSNSGRDTEAFF. The CDR3 coding sequence is TGTGTCAGCAGTAACTCCGGGAGGGACACTGAAGCTTTCTTT.

J is TRBJ2-2 and V is TRBV7-9; 15 nucleotides align to TRBD2. CDR3 length: 19 amino acids. CDR1 SEHNR and CDR2 FQNEAQ come from the germline V gene (reference sequence). The V gene end was trimmed by 5 bases and the J gene end by 0 bases; junction bases not matched to a gene: 7. CDR3 region: CASSAGLAGGLTNTGELFF. The CDR3 DNA reads as TGTGCCAGCAGCGCTGGACTAGCGGGGGGGTTAACGAACACCGGGGAGCTGTTTTTT.

The chain links TRBV6-5 to TRBJ2-1, with 9 nucleotides matching TRBD1. There are 15 residues in the CDR3. Germline V lookup: CDR1 MNHEY, CDR2 SVGAGI. V shed 9 bases, J shed 3 bases, and the junction held 9 bases outside the gene matches. The CDR3 sequence is CASKRDRDIYNEQFF. CDR3 DNA: TGTGCCAGTAAGAGGGACAGGGATATCTACAATGAGCAGTTCTTC.

The chain uses TRBV9 and TRBJ1-2, with 9 positions matching TRBD1. Germline CDR1 reads SGDLS; CDR2 reads YYNGEE. The CDR3 is made up of 14 amino acids. With V trimmed by 4 bases and J by 6 bases, 7 bases remained unmatched. CDR3 DNA sequence: TGTGCCAGCAGCACACAGGGGGCGCGAGATGGCTACACCTTC. Translation: CASSTQGARDGYTF.

This rearrangement joins TRBV3-1 (or the pseudogene TRBV3-2) to TRBJ2-3, with D possibly TRBD2 on 5 matching bases. The germline V and J ends were trimmed by 3 bases and 6 bases, with 7 bases remaining between them. The CDR3 length is 12 residues. Germline CDR1 reads LGHDT; CDR2 reads YNNKEL (reference sequence). CDR3 protein: CASSQGGDTQYF. The DNA of the CDR3 is TGTGCCAGCAGCCAGGGCGGGGATACGCAGTATTTT.

This chain links TRBV6-4 with TRBJ1-5; no definite D call. The V end was cut by 4 bases, the J end by 0 bases, with 13 bases between. The CDR3 contains 16 residues. In germline, CDR1 is MRHNA, CDR2 SNTAGT. The CDR3 DNA is TGTGCCAGCAGTGGGACCGAGGGAAATAGCAATCAGCCCCAGCATTTT. Its translation: CASSGTEGNSNQPQHF.

The rearrangement joins TRBV5-1 to TRBJ2-2, with D possibly being TRBD1 (6 bases). The CDR3 totals 15 residues. Trimming took off 4 bases at V and 1 base at J, with 11 bases between the two ends. Germline CDR1 reads SGHRS; CDR2 reads YFSETQ. The CDR3 sequence: CASSLRTENTGELFF. The CDR3 nucleotides read TGCGCCAGCAGCCTGAGGACAGAGAACACCGGGGAGCTGTTTTTT.